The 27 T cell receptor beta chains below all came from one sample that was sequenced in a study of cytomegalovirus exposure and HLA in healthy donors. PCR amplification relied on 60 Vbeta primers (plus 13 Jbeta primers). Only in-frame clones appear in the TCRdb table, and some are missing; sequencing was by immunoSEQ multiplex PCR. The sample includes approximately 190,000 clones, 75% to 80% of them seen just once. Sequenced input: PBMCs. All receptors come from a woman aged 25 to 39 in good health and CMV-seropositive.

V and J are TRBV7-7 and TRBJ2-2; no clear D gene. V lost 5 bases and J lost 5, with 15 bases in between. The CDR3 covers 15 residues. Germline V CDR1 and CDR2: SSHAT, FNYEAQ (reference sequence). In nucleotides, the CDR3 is TGTGCCAGCAGCGCCCACCCTGAGAGTACCGGGGAGCTGTTTTTT. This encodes CASSAHPESTGELFF.

The CDR3 sequence: CASTGGVGELFF. CDR3 in DNA: TGTGCCAGCACGGGAGGGGTCGGGGAGCTGTTTTTT. The chain combines TRBV2 with TRBJ2-2; 8 bases are shared with TRBD2. The CDR3 covers 12 residues. Germline CDR1 is SNHLY and CDR2 is FYNNEI. V lost 7 bases and J lost 7; bases outside the gene matches: 2. Full variable domain (missing parts from reference TRBV2 and TRBJ2-2): EPEVTQTPSHQVTQMGQEVILRCVPISNHLYFYWYRQILGQKVEFLVSFYNNEISEKSEIFDDQFSVERPDGSNFTLKIRSTKLEDSAMYFCASTGGVGELFFGEGSRLTVL.

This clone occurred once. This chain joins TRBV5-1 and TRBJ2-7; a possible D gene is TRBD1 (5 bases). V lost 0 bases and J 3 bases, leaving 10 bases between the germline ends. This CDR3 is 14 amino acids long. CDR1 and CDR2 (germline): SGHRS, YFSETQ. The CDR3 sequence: CASSLVGVDYEQYF. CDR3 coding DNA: TGCGCCAGCAGCTTGGTAGGGGTGGACTACGAGCAGTACTTC.

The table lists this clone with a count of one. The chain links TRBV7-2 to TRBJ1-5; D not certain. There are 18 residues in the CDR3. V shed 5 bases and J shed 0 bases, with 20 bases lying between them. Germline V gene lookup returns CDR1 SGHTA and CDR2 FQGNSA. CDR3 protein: CASSPSLARSHSNQPQHF. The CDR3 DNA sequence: TGTGCCAGCAGCCCCTCGCTGGCACGGAGTCATAGCAATCAGCCCCAGCATTTT.

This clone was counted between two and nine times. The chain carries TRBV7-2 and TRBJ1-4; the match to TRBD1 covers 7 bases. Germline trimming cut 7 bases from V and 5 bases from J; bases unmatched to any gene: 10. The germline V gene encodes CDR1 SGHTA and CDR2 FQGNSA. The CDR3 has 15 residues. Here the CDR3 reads CASILLGQPNEKLFF. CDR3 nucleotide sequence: TGTGCCAGCATCCTCCTGGGACAGCCAAATGAAAAACTGTTTTTT.

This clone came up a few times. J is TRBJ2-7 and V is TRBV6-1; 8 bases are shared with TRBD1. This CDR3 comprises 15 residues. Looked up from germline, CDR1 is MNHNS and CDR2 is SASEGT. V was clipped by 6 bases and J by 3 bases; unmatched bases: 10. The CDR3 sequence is CASRLGQGLYYEQYF. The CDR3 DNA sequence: TGTGCCAGCAGGCTAGGACAGGGCCTTTACTACGAGCAGTACTTC.

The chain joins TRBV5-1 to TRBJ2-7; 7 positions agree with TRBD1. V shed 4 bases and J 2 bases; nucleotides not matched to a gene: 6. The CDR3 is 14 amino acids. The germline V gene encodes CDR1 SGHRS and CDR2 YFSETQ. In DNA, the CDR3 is TGCGCCAGCAGCCTCCGGGACAGAACCTACGAGCAGTACTTC. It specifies CASSLRDRTYEQYF. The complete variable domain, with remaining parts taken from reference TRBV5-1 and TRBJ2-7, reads KAGVTQTPRYLIKTRGQQVTLSCSPISGHRSVSWYQQTPGQGLQFLFEYFSETQRNKGNFPGRFSGRQFSNSRSEMNVSTLELGDSALYLCASSLRDRTYEQYFGPGTRLTVT.

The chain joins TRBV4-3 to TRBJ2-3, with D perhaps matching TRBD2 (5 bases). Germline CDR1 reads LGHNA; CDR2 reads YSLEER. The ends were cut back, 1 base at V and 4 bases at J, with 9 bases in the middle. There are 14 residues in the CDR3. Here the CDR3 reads CASSQVGGPDTQYF. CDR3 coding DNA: TGCGCCAGCAGCCAAGTAGGAGGTCCAGATACGCAGTATTTT.

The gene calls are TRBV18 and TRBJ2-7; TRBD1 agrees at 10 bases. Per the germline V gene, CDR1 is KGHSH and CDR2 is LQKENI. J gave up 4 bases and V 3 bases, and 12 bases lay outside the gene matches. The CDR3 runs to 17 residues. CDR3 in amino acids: CASSPKGGTGAKYEQYF. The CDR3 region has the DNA TGTGCCAGCTCACCCAAAGGCGGGACAGGGGCGAAGTACGAGCAGTACTTC.

CDR3 loop: CASSLMGQGGTGELFF. CDR3 in DNA: TGTGCCAGCAGCTTAATGGGTCAGGGGGGCACCGGGGAGCTGTTTTTT. The V gene is TRBV7-3, the J gene TRBJ2-2; the D gene is possibly TRBD1 (7 bases). The germline V and J ends were trimmed by 1 base and 4 bases, with 13 bases remaining between them. Germline assignment: CDR1 SGHTA and CDR2 FQGTGA. The CDR3 consists of 16 residues.

CDR3 coding DNA: TGTGCCACCAGCCCCGGGACAGGGGCCGAAAAACTGTTTTTT. This translates into CATSPGTGAEKLFF. The chain carries TRBV15 and TRBJ1-4; 10 bases are shared with TRBD1. J was trimmed by 8 bases and V by 5 bases; bases with no gene match: 5. The germline gives CDR1 LNHNV, CDR2 YYDKDF (reference sequence). The CDR3 totals 14 residues.

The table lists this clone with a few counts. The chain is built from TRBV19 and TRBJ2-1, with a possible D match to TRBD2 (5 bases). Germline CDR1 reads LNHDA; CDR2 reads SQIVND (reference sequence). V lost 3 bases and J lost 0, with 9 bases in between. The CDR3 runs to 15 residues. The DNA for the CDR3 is TGTGCCAGTAGTATGAGGGTACGCTCCTACAATGAGCAGTTCTTC. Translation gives CASSMRVRSYNEQFF.

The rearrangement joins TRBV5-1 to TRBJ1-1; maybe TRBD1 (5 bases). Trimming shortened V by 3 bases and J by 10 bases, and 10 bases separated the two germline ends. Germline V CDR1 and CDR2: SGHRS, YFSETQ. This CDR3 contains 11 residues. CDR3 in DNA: TGCGCCAGCAGCTCCCTGGGGCCAGCTTTCTTT. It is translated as CASSSLGPAFF.

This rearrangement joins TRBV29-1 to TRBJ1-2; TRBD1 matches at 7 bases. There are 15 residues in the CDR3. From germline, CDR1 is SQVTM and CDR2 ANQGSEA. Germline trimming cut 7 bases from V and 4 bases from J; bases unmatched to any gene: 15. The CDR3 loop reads CSANAGRGSGYGYTF. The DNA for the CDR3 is TGCAGCGCGAACGCGGGCAGGGGGTCGGGCTATGGCTACACCTTC.

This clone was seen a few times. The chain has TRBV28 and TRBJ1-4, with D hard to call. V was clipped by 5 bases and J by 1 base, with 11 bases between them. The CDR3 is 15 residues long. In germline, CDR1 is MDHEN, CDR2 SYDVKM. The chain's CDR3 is CASSTVLITNEKLFF. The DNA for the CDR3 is TGTGCCAGCAGTACGGTACTGATAACTAATGAAAAACTGTTTTTT.

The CDR3 nucleotides read TGTGCCAGCACCTTGCATGGGGGCTCGGGCTACACCTTC. Amino acids: CASTLHGGSGYTF. This chain uses TRBV28 with TRBJ1-2; D possibly corresponds to TRBD1 (6 bases). From germline, CDR1 is MDHEN and CDR2 SYDVKM. Trimming stripped 7 bases from V and 8 bases from J, with 17 bases between. The CDR3 runs to 13 residues.

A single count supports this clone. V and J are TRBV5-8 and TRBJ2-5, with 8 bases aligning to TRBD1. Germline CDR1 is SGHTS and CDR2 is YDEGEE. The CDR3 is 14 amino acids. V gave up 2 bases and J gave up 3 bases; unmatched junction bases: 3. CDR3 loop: CASSFGQGEETQYF. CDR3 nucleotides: TGTGCCAGCAGCTTCGGACAGGGAGAAGAGACCCAGTACTTC.

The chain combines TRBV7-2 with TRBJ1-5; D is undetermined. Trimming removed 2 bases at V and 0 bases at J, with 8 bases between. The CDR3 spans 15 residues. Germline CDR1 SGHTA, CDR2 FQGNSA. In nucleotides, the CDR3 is TGTGCCAGCAGCTTAATGAGCAATAGCAATCAGCCCCAGCATTTT. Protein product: CASSLMSNSNQPQHF.

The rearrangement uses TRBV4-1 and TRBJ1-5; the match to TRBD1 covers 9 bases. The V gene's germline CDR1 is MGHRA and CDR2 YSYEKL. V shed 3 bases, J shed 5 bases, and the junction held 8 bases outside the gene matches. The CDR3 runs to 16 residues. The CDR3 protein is CASSQVTGGWDQPQHF. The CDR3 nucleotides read TGCGCCAGCAGCCAGGTAACAGGGGGCTGGGATCAGCCCCAGCATTTT.

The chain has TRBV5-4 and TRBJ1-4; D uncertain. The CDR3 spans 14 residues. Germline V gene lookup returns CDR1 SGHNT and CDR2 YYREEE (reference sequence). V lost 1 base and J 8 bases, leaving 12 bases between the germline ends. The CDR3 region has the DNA TGTGCCAGCAGCTTGAATCTTCCGGGAGAAAAACTGTTTTTT. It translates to CASSLNLPGEKLFF. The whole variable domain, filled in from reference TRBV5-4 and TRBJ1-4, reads ETGVTQSPTHLIKTRGQQVTLRCSSQSGHNTVSWYQQALGQGPQFIFQYYREEENGRGNFPPRFSGLQFPNYSSELNVNALELDDSALYLCASSLNLPGEKLFFGSGTQLSVL.

The CDR3 reads CASSHTGVTDTQYF. For the CDR3, the DNA is TGTGCCAGTAGTCACACAGGGGTCACAGATACGCAGTATTTT. This chain uses TRBV19 with TRBJ2-3; 7 bases fit TRBD1. J was trimmed by 2 bases and V by 5 bases; bases with no gene match: 4. CDR1 is LNHDA, CDR2 SQIVND, per germline (reference sequence). The length of the CDR3 is 14 residues. Full variable domain (missing parts from reference TRBV19 and TRBJ2-3): DGGITQSPKYLFRKEGQNVTLSCEQNLNHDAMYWYRQDPGQGLRLIYYSQIVNDFQKGDIAEGYSVSREKKESFPLTVTSAQKNPTAFYLCASSHTGVTDTQYFGPGTRLTVL.

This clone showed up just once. CDR3 sequence reads: CAWKTSGKAGGFYNEQFF. The CDR3 DNA sequence: TGTGCCTGGAAGACGAGCGGAAAAGCGGGGGGGTTCTACAATGAGCAGTTCTTC. The V gene is TRBV30, the J gene TRBJ2-1; the match to TRBD2 covers 10 bases. V shed 4 bases, J shed 3 bases, and the junction held 15 bases outside the gene matches. This CDR3 is built from 18 residues. In germline, CDR1 is GTSNPN, CDR2 SVGIG (reference sequence).

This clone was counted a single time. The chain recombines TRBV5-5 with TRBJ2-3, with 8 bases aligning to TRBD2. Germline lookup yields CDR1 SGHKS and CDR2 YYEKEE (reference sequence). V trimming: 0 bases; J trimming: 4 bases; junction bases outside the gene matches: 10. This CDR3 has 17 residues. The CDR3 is CASSLGVGGGPPDTQYF. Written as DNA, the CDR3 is TGTGCCAGCAGCTTGGGCGTCGGGGGGGGGCCCCCAGATACGCAGTATTTT.

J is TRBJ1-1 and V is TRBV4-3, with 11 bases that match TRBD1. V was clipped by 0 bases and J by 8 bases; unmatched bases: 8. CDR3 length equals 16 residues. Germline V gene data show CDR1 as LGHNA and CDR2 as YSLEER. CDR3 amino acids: CASSQETGTGGIEAFF. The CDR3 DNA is TGCGCCAGCAGCCAAGAAACCGGGACAGGGGGTATCGAAGCTTTCTTT.

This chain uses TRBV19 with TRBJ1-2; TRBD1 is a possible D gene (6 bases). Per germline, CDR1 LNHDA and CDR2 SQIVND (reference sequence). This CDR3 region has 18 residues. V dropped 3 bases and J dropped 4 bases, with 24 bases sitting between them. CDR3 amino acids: CASSMMVGAGVKGYGYTF. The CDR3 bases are TGTGCCAGTAGTATGATGGTCGGAGCAGGGGTCAAAGGCTATGGCTACACCTTC.

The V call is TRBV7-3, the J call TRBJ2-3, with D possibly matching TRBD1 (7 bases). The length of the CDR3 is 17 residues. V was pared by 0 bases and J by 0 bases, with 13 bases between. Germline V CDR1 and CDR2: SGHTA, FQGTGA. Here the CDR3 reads CASSLTGGGFSTDTQYF. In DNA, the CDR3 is TGTGCCAGCAGCTTAACCGGAGGGGGCTTCAGCACAGATACGCAGTATTTT.

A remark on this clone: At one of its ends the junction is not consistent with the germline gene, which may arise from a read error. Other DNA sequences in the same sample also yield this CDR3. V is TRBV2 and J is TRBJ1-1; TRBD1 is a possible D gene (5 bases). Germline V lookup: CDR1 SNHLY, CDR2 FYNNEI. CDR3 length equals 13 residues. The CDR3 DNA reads TGTGCCAGCAGTGAGGGGGGGACCACTGAGGCTTTCTTT. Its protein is CASSEGGTTEAFF.